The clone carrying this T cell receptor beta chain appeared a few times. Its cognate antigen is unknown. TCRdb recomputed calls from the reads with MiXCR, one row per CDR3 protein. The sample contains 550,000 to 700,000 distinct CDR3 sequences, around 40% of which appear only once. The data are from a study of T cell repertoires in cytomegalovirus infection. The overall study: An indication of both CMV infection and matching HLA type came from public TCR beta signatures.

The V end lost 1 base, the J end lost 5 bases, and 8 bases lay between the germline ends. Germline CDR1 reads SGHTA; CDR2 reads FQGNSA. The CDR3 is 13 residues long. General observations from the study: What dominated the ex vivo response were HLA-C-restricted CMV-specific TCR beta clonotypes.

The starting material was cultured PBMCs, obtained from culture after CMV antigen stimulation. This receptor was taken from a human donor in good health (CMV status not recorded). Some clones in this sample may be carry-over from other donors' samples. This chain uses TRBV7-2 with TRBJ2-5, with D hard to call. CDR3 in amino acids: CASSLEPPETQYF. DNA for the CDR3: TGTGCCAGCAGCTTAGAACCCCCCGAGACCCAGTACTTC.